A selection of T cell receptor beta chains follows, all from one sample in a study of beta chain features in type 1 diabetes. TCRdb's copy holds only in-frame clones and misses some; the assay was immunoSEQ multiplex PCR. The table records 600,000 or so clones, over 10% of them present only once. Sequences were obtained from naive CD4+ T cells from blood. These receptor sequences come from a man younger than 45 with type 1 diabetes. Both conserved end residues are trimmed from each CDR3. The order of the fields is J gene, V gene, CDR3 length, CDR3 protein.

J gene: TRBJ1-6
V gene: TRBV25-1
CDR3 length: 13
CDR3 protein: ASSEGTAYNSPLH

J gene: TRBJ2-2
V gene: TRBV9
CDR3 length: 16
CDR3 protein: ASSGGLAGVLNTGELF

J gene: TRBJ2-1
V gene: TRBV7-2
CDR3 length: 10
CDR3 protein: ASRRQGPEQF

J gene: TRBJ2-7
V gene: TRBV11-2
CDR3 length: 13
CDR3 protein: ASSRQGAGAYEQY

J gene: TRBJ2-1
V gene: TRBV29-1
CDR3 length: 10
CDR3 protein: SVAGTYNEQF

J gene: TRBJ2-3
V gene: TRBV5-1
CDR3 length: 14
CDR3 protein: ASSTGASGGTDTQY

J gene: TRBJ2-2
V gene: TRBV14
CDR3 length: 14
CDR3 protein: ASSQHGPRNTGELF

J gene: TRBJ2-1
V gene: TRBV4-3
CDR3 length: 11
CDR3 protein: ASSQVNDNEQF

J gene: TRBJ1-2
V gene: TRBV9
CDR3 length: 12
CDR3 protein: ASSVQGDNYGYT

J gene: TRBJ1-5
V gene: TRBV30
CDR3 length: 11
CDR3 protein: AWSSGGDQPQH

J gene: TRBJ2-7
V gene: TRBV6-5
CDR3 length: 13
CDR3 protein: ASSPGTGQNYEQY

J gene: TRBJ2-2
V gene: TRBV9
CDR3 length: 13
CDR3 protein: ASSVGSIDTGELF

J gene: TRBJ2-7
V gene: TRBV6-6
CDR3 length: 13
CDR3 protein: ASSYSNQFSYEQY

J gene: TRBJ1-4
V gene: TRBV7-2
CDR3 length: 12
CDR3 protein: ASSLAGEGEKLF

J gene: TRBJ2-5
V gene: TRBV2
CDR3 length: 11
CDR3 protein: ASSGDRGETQY

J gene: TRBJ1-4
V gene: TRBV30
CDR3 length: 13
CDR3 protein: AWNRGGATNEKLF

J gene: TRBJ2-1
V gene: TRBV6-6
CDR3 length: 13
CDR3 protein: ASSPQQAVYNEQF

J gene: TRBJ2-3
V gene: TRBV29-1
CDR3 length: 12
CDR3 protein: SVDRDRVTDTQY

J gene: TRBJ1-1
V gene: TRBV6-5
CDR3 length: 12
CDR3 protein: ASSQRHMNTEAF

J gene: TRBJ2-1
V gene: TRBV7-8
CDR3 length: 14
CDR3 protein: ASSAEGTSGVVEQF

J gene: TRBJ1-5
V gene: TRBV7-9
CDR3 length: 13
CDR3 protein: ASSLDRGPNQPQH

J gene: TRBJ2-3
V gene: TRBV29-1
CDR3 length: 12
CDR3 protein: SAKMTGVGDTQY

J gene: TRBJ2-1
V gene: TRBV10-3
CDR3 length: 12
CDR3 protein: AISDTEGGREQF

J gene: TRBJ2-3
V gene: TRBV5-8
CDR3 length: 12
CDR3 protein: ASTSETGTDTQY

J gene: TRBJ2-3
V gene: TRBV9
CDR3 length: 13
CDR3 protein: ASSVDRGRADTQY

J gene: TRBJ2-7
V gene: TRBV7-9
CDR3 length: 14
CDR3 protein: ASSTRTGQKENEQY

J gene: TRBJ2-7
V gene: TRBV7-3
CDR3 length: 12
CDR3 protein: ASSPRGGSYEQY

J gene: TRBJ2-7
V gene: TRBV19
CDR3 length: 13
CDR3 protein: ASSISTGSHYEQY

J gene: TRBJ2-5
V gene: TRBV7-2
CDR3 length: 9
CDR3 protein: ASSPSETQY

J gene: TRBJ2-5
V gene: TRBV28
CDR3 length: 11
CDR3 protein: ASSSAIEETQY

J gene: TRBJ2-3
V gene: TRBV28
CDR3 length: 13
CDR3 protein: ASSPAGFGTDTQY

J gene: TRBJ2-7
V gene: TRBV29-1
CDR3 length: 11
CDR3 protein: SARGLAGYEQY

J gene: TRBJ1-2
V gene: TRBV9
CDR3 length: 12
CDR3 protein: ASSVGQGLYGYT

J gene: TRBJ2-7
V gene: TRBV9
CDR3 length: 13
CDR3 protein: ASSVGGSLGYEQY

J gene: TRBJ1-1
V gene: TRBV29-1
CDR3 length: 9
CDR3 protein: SVHQNTEAF

J gene: TRBJ1-2
V gene: TRBV5-4
CDR3 length: 14
CDR3 protein: ASSRTQGRPNYGYT

J gene: TRBJ2-7
V gene: TRBV7-2
CDR3 length: 13
CDR3 protein: ATTQTGQSHYEQY

J gene: TRBJ1-4
V gene: TRBV9
CDR3 length: 13
CDR3 protein: ASSPMTGYDEKLF

J gene: TRBJ2-1
V gene: TRBV10-3
CDR3 length: 13
CDR3 protein: AIAGFSSSYNEQF

J gene: TRBJ1-2
V gene: TRBV14
CDR3 length: 10
CDR3 protein: ASSLGSTGYT

J gene: TRBJ2-1
V gene: TRBV28
CDR3 length: 13
CDR3 protein: ASRLIDGTGNEQF

J gene: TRBJ2-5
V gene: TRBV13
CDR3 length: 12
CDR3 protein: ASSSPPLQETQY

J gene: TRBJ1-1
V gene: TRBV11-2
CDR3 length: 13
CDR3 protein: ASSFITGGRTEAF

J gene: TRBJ2-3
V gene: TRBV4-2
CDR3 length: 13
CDR3 protein: ASSPASGLPDTQY

J gene: TRBJ2-3
V gene: TRBV2
CDR3 length: 12
CDR3 protein: ASWGSGARDTQY